This TCR beta chain was identified in a study of PD-L1 blockade in urothelial cancer (dated by TCRdb to 2016 to 2017). For context, the study as a whole: Every patient began therapy at some point between 2013 and 2015 and was given atezolizumab 1,200 mg intravenously every 3 weeks. About 90% of the 29 patients were identified as males with urothelial cancer of bladder origin, and a prior smoking history was reported by 18 of 29 patients. An ECOG performance status of 0 or 1 was recorded for the patients, and 0 to 3 prior chemotherapy regimens had been received by the patients. Pretreatment tumor samples, along with matched peripheral blood collected serially before and after atezolizumab treatment, underwent TCR sequencing. The study was an exploratory multi-omic analysis of somatic, immune and clinical correlates of response to PD-L1 blockade with atezolizumab in urothelial cancer. In the same patients, whole exome sequencing and RNA sequencing of pretreatment tumors were performed in addition to TCR sequencing. Pretreatment blood TCR-seq was available for about 28 patients, at least one posttreatment blood collection was obtained for about 24 patients, and tumor TCR-seq was available for about 24 patients. Durable clinical benefit was defined as progression-free survival longer than 6 months, and TCR features were also tested against progression-free and overall survival. Blood samples gave median yields of roughly 150,000 T cells and tens of thousands of unique TCRs, along with a median clonality of 0.080. Blood samples were analyzed 3 weeks after the start of treatment (second dose) and 6 weeks after the start of treatment. Durable clinical benefit was achieved by nine patients but not by the remaining 20.

To estimate absolute template abundance from read counts, synthetic TCR analog templates were spiked into each PCR. The immunoSEQ assay used bias-controlled V and J gene primers to amplify TCRbeta CDR3 regions from genomic DNA. Sequencing of rearranged TCRbeta segments was done at approximately 20X coverage. From the authors' description of their analysis: Clustering was used to correct sequencing errors, and CDR3s were annotated against IMGT to assign V, D and J genes. Out-of-frame and stop-codon sequences were excluded, and only productive TCRbeta rearrangements were used in downstream analyses. Clonality was computed as one minus Shannon entropy normalized by the log of the number of unique productive sequences. Fisher's exact test with Benjamini-Hochberg correction, using a cutoff of adjusted p below 0.01, was how clones that differed between time points or between blood and tumor were identified. TCRdb limited this immuneACCESS table to in-frame rearrangements with V and J called. A share of clones is missing; checked studies link under half to unresolved V genes, and the rest is unexplained. V, J and clone size were drawn from that table, and D and trimming were deduced from the DNA. This sample has fewer than 50,000 clones in its table, and roughly 87% of those were observed once. The ten largest account for around 8% of the sample.

Including the terminal cysteine and phenylalanine, the CDR3 comprises 15 residues. The kept DNA is CDR3 alone, 45 bases in frame from the first base. Trimming accounts for 0 bases at V and 6 bases at J, while the number of junction bases matched to no gene is 5. The germline V gene yields SGHTA for CDR1 and FQGTGA for CDR2. A note on this clone: Its specific antigen is unknown. It has no much larger one-base neighbor in the sample; base qualities were not kept.

The cohort included under 35 patients with locally advanced or metastatic urothelial carcinoma who were treated at Memorial Sloan Kettering on a trial protocol. Peripheral blood mononuclear cells were collected pretreatment and during treatment, at between 1 and 8 total time points per patient. The Qiagen DNeasy Blood extraction kit was used to purify genomic DNA from total PBMCs and tumor samples. Collected pretreatment and during treatment, PBMCs were isolated and stored as previously described. Broader findings and caveats from the paper: Greater expansion of tumor-associated TCR clones in peripheral blood 3 weeks after the start of treatment was observed in patients with durable benefit (n of about 22, p = 0.022). Because of the small sample size (n ≈ 31) and the many exploratory analyses performed, the results are intended to be regarded as hypothesis-generating. Improved progression-free and overall survival was found to be associated with pretreatment peripheral blood TCR clonality below the median.

The chain is made from TRBV7-3 and TRBJ2-1, and TRBD1 aligns with 7 junction nucleotides. The sequences come from PBMCs, collected around atezolizumab (anti-PD-L1) treatment. The sequence derives from a man in his sixties with urothelial cancer. The CDR3 is CASSLTGGEPNEQFF. The DNA sequence is given as TGTGCCAGCAGCTTAACAGGGGGCGAGCCCAATGAGCAGTTCTTC.